These T cell receptor beta chains were read from a single sample in a study of blood T cell repertoires in COVID-19. The repertoire was sequenced with immunoSEQ multiplex PCR; TCRdb's copy has only in-frame clones and lacks some. Of around 140,000 clones listed, roughly 90% are singletons. Sample: peripheral blood. Receptor source: a man aged 55 to 69 with COVID-19, enrolled during active disease. Each CDR3 is given with its conserved first and last residue. The D gene is left open where the match is weak. For some rows the clone size is stated as once, few or many, or as a class when expanded; others skip it.

j_gene: TRBJ2-1
abundance: -
v_gene: TRBV6-2/TRBV6-3
d_gene: TRBD1
CDR3aa: CASTPRDRGRRNEQFF
CDR3nt: TGTGCCAGCACCCCGCGGGACAGGGGGCGTCGGAATGAGCAGTTCTTC

j_gene: TRBJ1-3
abundance: -
v_gene: TRBV5-4
d_gene: TRBD1
CDR3aa: CASSRDRGSGNTIYF
CDR3nt: TGTGCCAGCAGCAGGGACAGGGGGTCTGGAAACACCATATATTTT

j_gene: TRBJ2-7
abundance: once
v_gene: TRBV7-6
d_gene: -
CDR3aa: CASSRYLSGDSYEQYF
CDR3nt: TGTGCCAGCAGCCGTTACCTCTCGGGGGATTCCTACGAGCAGTACTTC

j_gene: TRBJ2-7
abundance: -
v_gene: TRBV7-2
d_gene: TRBD2
CDR3aa: CASSLAGLAGRTYEQYF
CDR3nt: TGTGCCAGCAGCTTAGCGGGACTAGCGGGCCGCACCTACGAGCAGTACTTC

j_gene: TRBJ2-1
abundance: -
v_gene: TRBV2
d_gene: TRBD2
CDR3aa: CASIRRGGDNEQFF
CDR3nt: TGTGCCAGCATCCGGCGGGGGGGCGACAATGAGCAGTTCTTC

j_gene: TRBJ2-3
abundance: -
v_gene: TRBV9
d_gene: TRBD1
CDR3aa: CASSDRDRTTDTQYF
CDR3nt: TGTGCCAGCAGCGATCGGGACAGGACCACAGATACGCAGTATTTT

j_gene: TRBJ1-2
abundance: -
v_gene: TRBV27
d_gene: -
CDR3aa: CASSSPGREYGYTF
CDR3nt: TGTGCCAGCAGCTCCCCGGGAAGGGAATATGGCTACACCTTC

j_gene: TRBJ2-4
abundance: -
v_gene: TRBV20-1
d_gene: -
CDR3aa: CSARDFDRQYF
CDR3nt: TGCAGTGCTAGAGATTTCGACAGGCAGTACTTC

j_gene: TRBJ2-7
abundance: -
v_gene: TRBV5-1
d_gene: TRBD1
CDR3aa: CASSFDREGSEQYF
CDR3nt: TGCGCCAGCAGCTTTGACAGGGAAGGAAGCGAGCAGTACTTC

j_gene: TRBJ2-1
abundance: -
v_gene: TRBV24-1
d_gene: TRBD1
CDR3aa: CATSDRGQGVFNEQFF
CDR3nt: TGTGCCACCAGTGATAGGGGACAGGGAGTTTTCAATGAGCAGTTCTTC

j_gene: TRBJ1-2
abundance: few
v_gene: TRBV6-1
d_gene: -
CDR3aa: CASSEVRTSYGYTF
CDR3nt: TGTGCCAGCAGTGAAGTCAGAACCTCCTATGGCTACACCTTC

j_gene: TRBJ1-5
abundance: few
v_gene: TRBV6-5
d_gene: TRBD1
CDR3aa: CASSSRGLYSNQPQHF
CDR3nt: TGTGCCAGCAGTTCGAGGGGGCTATATAGCAATCAGCCCCAGCATTTT

j_gene: TRBJ1-5
abundance: -
v_gene: TRBV28
d_gene: TRBD1
CDR3aa: CASADRGLEQPQHF
CDR3nt: TGTGCCAGCGCTGACAGGGGATTAGAACAGCCCCAGCATTTT

j_gene: TRBJ1-1
abundance: -
v_gene: TRBV19
d_gene: -
CDR3aa: CASSIRLPATEAFF
CDR3nt: TGTGCCAGTAGTATACGACTCCCAGCGACTGAAGCTTTCTTT

j_gene: TRBJ1-3
abundance: -
v_gene: TRBV5-5
d_gene: TRBD1
CDR3aa: CASSIGQGMGSSGNTIYF
CDR3nt: TGTGCCAGCAGCATCGGACAGGGAATGGGGAGCTCTGGAAACACCATATATTTT

j_gene: TRBJ2-7
abundance: few
v_gene: TRBV3-1/TRBV3-2
d_gene: -
CDR3aa: CASSHRVSAGLVYEQYF
CDR3nt: TGTGCCAGCAGCCATCGCGTCTCGGCGGGGTTAGTTTACGAGCAGTACTTC

j_gene: TRBJ2-2
abundance: -
v_gene: TRBV11-2
d_gene: -
CDR3aa: CASSPYRAGTGELFF
CDR3nt: TGTGCCAGCAGCCCCTACAGGGCAGGGACCGGGGAGCTGTTTTTT

j_gene: TRBJ1-2
abundance: -
v_gene: TRBV29-1
d_gene: TRBD1
CDR3aa: CSAARLDRDVMIYGYTF
CDR3nt: TGCAGCGCCGCTCGACTGGACAGGGACGTGATGATCTATGGCTACACCTTC

j_gene: TRBJ2-1
abundance: once
v_gene: TRBV19
d_gene: TRBD2
CDR3aa: CASRTTSGGADEQFF
CDR3nt: TGTGCCAGTAGGACGACTAGCGGGGGGGCCGATGAGCAGTTCTTC

j_gene: TRBJ1-1
abundance: -
v_gene: TRBV2
d_gene: TRBD1
CDR3aa: CASRTGSEAFF
CDR3nt: TGTGCCAGCCGGACAGGGAGTGAAGCTTTCTTT

j_gene: TRBJ2-3
abundance: once
v_gene: TRBV6-5
d_gene: TRBD2
CDR3aa: CASSASGDTQYF
CDR3nt: TGTGCCAGCAGCGCTAGCGGAGATACGCAGTATTTT

j_gene: TRBJ1-1
abundance: -
v_gene: TRBV19
d_gene: -
CDR3aa: CASIRVGTEAFF
CDR3nt: TGTGCCAGTATCAGGGTGGGCACTGAAGCTTTCTTT

j_gene: TRBJ1-6
abundance: -
v_gene: TRBV5-6
d_gene: TRBD1
CDR3aa: CASSPWDRGNSPLHF
CDR3nt: TGTGCCAGCAGCCCATGGGACAGGGGGAATTCACCCCTCCACTTT

j_gene: TRBJ1-1
abundance: -
v_gene: TRBV30
d_gene: -
CDR3aa: CAWVAQVNTEAFF
CDR3nt: TGTGCCTGGGTGGCACAAGTGAACACTGAAGCTTTCTTT

j_gene: TRBJ2-2
abundance: -
v_gene: TRBV5-1
d_gene: -
CDR3aa: CASSLEPGGELFF
CDR3nt: TGCGCCAGCAGCTTGGAACCGGGCGGGGAGCTGTTTTTT

j_gene: TRBJ1-6
abundance: -
v_gene: TRBV14
d_gene: -
CDR3aa: CASSQGGQGSPLHF
CDR3nt: TGTGCCAGCAGCCAAGGGGGTCAGGGTTCACCCCTCCACTTT

j_gene: TRBJ2-1
abundance: -
v_gene: TRBV5-1
d_gene: TRBD2
CDR3aa: CASSLGVTSGSSYNEQFF
CDR3nt: TGCGCCAGCAGCTTGGGGGTCACTAGCGGTAGCTCCTACAATGAGCAGTTCTTC

j_gene: TRBJ2-4
abundance: -
v_gene: TRBV12-3/TRBV12-4
d_gene: -
CDR3aa: CASSSPGVNIQYF
CDR3nt: TGTGCCAGCAGTTCCCCAGGCGTGAACATTCAGTACTTC

j_gene: TRBJ1-1
abundance: -
v_gene: TRBV6-5
d_gene: -
CDR3aa: CASSYTGGRTEAFF
CDR3nt: TGTGCCAGCAGTTACACCGGGGGACGGACTGAAGCTTTCTTT

j_gene: TRBJ1-2
abundance: -
v_gene: TRBV5-1
d_gene: -
CDR3aa: CASSLYGVDGYTF
CDR3nt: TGCGCCAGCAGCTTGTACGGGGTCGATGGCTACACCTTC

j_gene: TRBJ1-3
abundance: -
v_gene: TRBV3-1/TRBV3-2
d_gene: -
CDR3aa: CASSQDRGTGNTIYF
CDR3nt: TGTGCCAGCAGCCAAGACAGGGGAACTGGAAACACCATATATTTT

j_gene: TRBJ1-3
abundance: -
v_gene: TRBV28
d_gene: -
CDR3aa: CASSLITGNTIYF
CDR3nt: TGTGCCAGCAGCCTAATCACTGGAAACACCATATATTTT

j_gene: TRBJ2-2
abundance: -
v_gene: TRBV9
d_gene: -
CDR3aa: CASSGLARNTGELFF
CDR3nt: TGTGCCAGCAGCGGGTTAGCGAGGAACACCGGGGAGCTGTTTTTT

j_gene: TRBJ1-4
abundance: -
v_gene: TRBV30
d_gene: -
CDR3aa: CAWSRGEKLFF
CDR3nt: TGTGCCTGGAGTCGGGGGGAAAAACTGTTTTTT

j_gene: TRBJ2-5
abundance: -
v_gene: TRBV7-7
d_gene: -
CDR3aa: CASSKRGGQETQYF
CDR3nt: TGTGCTAGCAGCAAAAGGGGGGGTCAAGAGACCCAGTACTTC

j_gene: TRBJ1-4
abundance: -
v_gene: TRBV4-1
d_gene: -
CDR3aa: CASSNERNEKLFF
CDR3nt: TGCGCCAGCAGCAATGAACGGAATGAAAAACTGTTTTTT

j_gene: TRBJ1-1
abundance: -
v_gene: TRBV12-3/TRBV12-4
d_gene: -
CDR3aa: CASSLAVEAFF
CDR3nt: TGTGCCAGCAGTTTAGCCGTCGAAGCTTTCTTT

j_gene: TRBJ2-3
abundance: -
v_gene: TRBV6-5
d_gene: -
CDR3aa: CASSYSSGGTDTQYF
CDR3nt: TGTGCCAGCAGTTACTCGTCGGGGGGCACAGATACGCAGTATTTT

j_gene: TRBJ1-1
abundance: -
v_gene: TRBV2
d_gene: TRBD1
CDR3aa: CASSSPGQGNTEAFF
CDR3nt: TGTGCCAGCAGTTCCCCGGGACAGGGGAACACTGAAGCTTTCTTT

j_gene: TRBJ1-5
abundance: -
v_gene: TRBV21-1
d_gene: -
CDR3aa: CASSKRRGEREDQPQHF
CDR3nt: TGTGCCAGCAGCAAACGGAGGGGAGAACGGGAAGATCAGCCCCAGCATTTT

j_gene: TRBJ2-3
abundance: -
v_gene: TRBV11-1
d_gene: -
CDR3aa: CASSLAWGPTDTQYF
CDR3nt: TGTGCCAGCAGCTTAGCGTGGGGCCCCACAGATACGCAGTATTTT

j_gene: TRBJ1-2
abundance: -
v_gene: TRBV3-1/TRBV3-2
d_gene: -
CDR3aa: CASSHQAGRTNYGYTF
CDR3nt: TGTGCCAGCAGCCACCAAGCGGGACGGACGAACTATGGCTACACCTTC

j_gene: TRBJ1-2
abundance: -
v_gene: TRBV3-1/TRBV3-2
d_gene: TRBD1
CDR3aa: CASSQDIRNRGGYTF
CDR3nt: TGTGCCAGCAGCCAAGATATCCGTAACAGGGGCGGCTACACCTTC